This T cell receptor beta chain was sequenced in a study of blood T cell repertoires in COVID-19. In the study overall: Acute and convalescent COVID-19 specimens originated in the United States, Italy and Spain. From T cells, B-cell-depleted T cells, or PBMCs came the material, which was cDNA or gDNA.

CDR3 length: 13 residues. CDR1 and CDR2 (germline): SGDLS, YYNGEE. V gave up 5 bases and J gave up 0 bases, with 9 bases separating them. Study processing details: The authors estimated nucleated cell counts from reference gene primer amplification. TCRdb's table, derived via immunoSEQ multiplex PCR, lists solely in-frame clones and lacks some. V and J calls and clone size come straight from that table; D and trimming were deduced from the DNA. The table records 100,000 to 110,000 clones, 80% of them present only once. The chain uses TRBV9 and TRBJ2-7, with D perhaps matching TRBD1 (5 bases). This TCR derives from a man between 65 and 85 years old with active or convalescent COVID-19. The sequencing input was peripheral blood. The CDR3, as DNA: TGTGCCAGCAGTGAAAGGGGCTCCTACGAGCAGTACTTC. Its protein is CASSERGSYEQYF.